This entry concerns a single TCR beta chain. What it binds is not known. Other DNA sequences in the same sample also yield this CDR3. This specimen belongs to a study of shared clonotypes between healthy human individuals. Whole-study results and caveats: Clonotypes that were shared across a handful of donors made up about 4.5% of naive CD4 clonotypes. The authors sampled blood alone, and tissue repertoires likely differ.

CDR3 length equals 14 residues. CDR1 is SGHTA and CDR2 is FQGTGA in the germline V gene. The V and J ends lost 0 bases and 3 bases respectively, with 7 bases between them. Sequencing used immunoSEQ multiplex PCR; TCRdb keeps in-frame clones, though not all of them. The table includes about 320,000 clones, 87% detected once. The sequencing sample was made of memory CD8+ T cells sorted from blood. Subset indicated: CD45RO+ cells pooled with CCR7-negative TemRA cells. This clonotype was obtained from a man between 18 and 35 years old in good health. The chain carries TRBV7-3 and TRBJ2-3; D possibly matches TRBD1 or TRBD2 (6 bases each). This CDR3 reads CASSLTGGTDTQYF. The CDR3 DNA is TGTGCCAGCAGCTTAACAGGGGGGACAGATACGCAGTATTTT.